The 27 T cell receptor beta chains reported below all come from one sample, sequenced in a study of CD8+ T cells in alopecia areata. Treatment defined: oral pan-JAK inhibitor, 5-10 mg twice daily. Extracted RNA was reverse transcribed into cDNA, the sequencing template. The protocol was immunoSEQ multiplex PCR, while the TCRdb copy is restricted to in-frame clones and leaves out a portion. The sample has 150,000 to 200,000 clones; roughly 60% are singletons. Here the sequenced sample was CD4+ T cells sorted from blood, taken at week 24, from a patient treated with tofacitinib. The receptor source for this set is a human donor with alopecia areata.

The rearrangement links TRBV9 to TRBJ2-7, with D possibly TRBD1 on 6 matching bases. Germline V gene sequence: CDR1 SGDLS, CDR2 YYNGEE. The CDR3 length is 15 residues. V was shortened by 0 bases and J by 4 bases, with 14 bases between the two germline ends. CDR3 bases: TGTGCCAGCAGCGTAGACGACAGGCACCTGTACGAGCAGTACTTC. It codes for CASSVDDRHLYEQYF. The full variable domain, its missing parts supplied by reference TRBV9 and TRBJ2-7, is DSGVTQTPKHLITATGQRVTLRCSPRSGDLSVYWYQQSLDQGLQFLIQYYNGEERAKGNILERFSAQQFPDLHSELNLSSLELGDSALYFCASSVDDRHLYEQYFGPGTRLTVT.

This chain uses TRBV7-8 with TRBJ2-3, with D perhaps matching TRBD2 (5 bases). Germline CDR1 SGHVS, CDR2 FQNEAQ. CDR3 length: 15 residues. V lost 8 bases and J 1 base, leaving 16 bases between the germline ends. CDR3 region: CASGPGPAGTDTQYF. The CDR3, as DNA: TGTGCCAGCGGACCGGGTCCAGCGGGCACAGATACGCAGTATTTT.

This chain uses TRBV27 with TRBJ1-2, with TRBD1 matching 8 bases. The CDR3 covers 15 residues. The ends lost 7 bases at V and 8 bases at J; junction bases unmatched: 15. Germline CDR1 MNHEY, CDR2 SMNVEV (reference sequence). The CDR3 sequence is CASTSHGTGGGGYTF. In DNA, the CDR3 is TGTGCCAGCACCAGCCATGGAACAGGGGGGGGCGGCTACACCTTC.

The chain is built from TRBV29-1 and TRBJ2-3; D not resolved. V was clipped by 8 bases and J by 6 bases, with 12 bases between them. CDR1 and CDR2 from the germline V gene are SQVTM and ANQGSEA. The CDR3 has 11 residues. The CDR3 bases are TGCAGCCACGATGTTAAGGATACGCAGTATTTT. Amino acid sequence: CSHDVKDTQYF.

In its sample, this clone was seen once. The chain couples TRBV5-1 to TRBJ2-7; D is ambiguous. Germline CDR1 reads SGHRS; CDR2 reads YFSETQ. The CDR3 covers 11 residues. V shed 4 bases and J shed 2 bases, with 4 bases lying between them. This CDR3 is CASSGTYEQYF. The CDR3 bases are TGCGCCAGCAGCGGGACCTACGAGCAGTACTTC. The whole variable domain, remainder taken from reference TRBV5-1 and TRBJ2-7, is KAGVTQTPRYLIKTRGQQVTLSCSPISGHRSVSWYQQTPGQGLQFLFEYFSETQRNKGNFPGRFSGRQFSNSRSEMNVSTLELGDSALYLCASSGTYEQYFGPGTRLTVT.

CDR3 coding DNA: TGTGCCAGCAGTTTATCGCAGTTTACAGATACGCAGTATTTT. Protein sequence: CASSLSQFTDTQYF. This chain connects TRBV27 to TRBJ2-3; no firm D call. Germline V CDR1 and CDR2: MNHEY, SMNVEV (reference sequence). The CDR3 contains 14 residues. The germline V and J ends were trimmed by 0 bases and 3 bases, with 7 bases remaining between them.

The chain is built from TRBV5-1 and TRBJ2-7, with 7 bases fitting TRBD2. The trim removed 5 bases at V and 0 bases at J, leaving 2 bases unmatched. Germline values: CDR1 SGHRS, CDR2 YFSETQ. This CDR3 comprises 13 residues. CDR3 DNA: TGCGCCAGCAGAATAGCGGGCTCCTACGAGCAGTACTTC. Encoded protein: CASRIAGSYEQYF.

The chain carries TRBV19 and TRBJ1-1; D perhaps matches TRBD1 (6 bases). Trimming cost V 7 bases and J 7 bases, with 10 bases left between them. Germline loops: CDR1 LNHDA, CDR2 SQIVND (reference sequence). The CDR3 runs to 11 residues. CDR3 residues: CASNDRYEAFF. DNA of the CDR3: TGTGCCAGTAACGACAGGTATGAAGCTTTCTTT.

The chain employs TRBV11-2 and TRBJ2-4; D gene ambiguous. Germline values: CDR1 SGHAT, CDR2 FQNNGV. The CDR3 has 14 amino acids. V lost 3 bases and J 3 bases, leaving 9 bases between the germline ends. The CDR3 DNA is TGTGCCAGCAGCTTTAATGTGGACAAAAACATTCAGTACTTC. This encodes CASSFNVDKNIQYF.

CDR3 amino acids: CATSTSSRDTQYF. The CDR3 bases are TGTGCCACCAGCACGAGCAGCCGAGATACGCAGTATTTT. The V gene is TRBV15, the J gene TRBJ2-3; D uncertain. The length of the CDR3 is 13 residues. Germline values: CDR1 LNHNV, CDR2 YYDKDF (reference sequence). Trimming removed 4 bases from V and 5 bases from J, with 10 bases in between.

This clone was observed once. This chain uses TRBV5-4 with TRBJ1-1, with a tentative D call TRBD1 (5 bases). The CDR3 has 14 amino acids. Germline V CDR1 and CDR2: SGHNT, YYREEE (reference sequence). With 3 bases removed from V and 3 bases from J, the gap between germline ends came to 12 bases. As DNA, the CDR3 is TGTGCCAGCAGCTATCAGAGAGGGGACACTGAAGCTTTCTTT. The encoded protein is CASSYQRGDTEAFF.

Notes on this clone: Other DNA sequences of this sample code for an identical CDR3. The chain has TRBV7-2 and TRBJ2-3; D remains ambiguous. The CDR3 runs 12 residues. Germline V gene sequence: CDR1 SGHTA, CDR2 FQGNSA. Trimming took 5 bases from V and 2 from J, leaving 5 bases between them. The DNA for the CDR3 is TGTGCCAGCAGCCCCTACACAGATACGCAGTATTTT. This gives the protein CASSPYTDTQYF.

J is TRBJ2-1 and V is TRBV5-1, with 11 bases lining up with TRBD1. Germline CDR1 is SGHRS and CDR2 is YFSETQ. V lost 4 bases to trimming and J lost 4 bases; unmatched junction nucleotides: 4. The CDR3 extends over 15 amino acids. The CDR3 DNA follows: TGCGCCAGCAGCCGGGACAGGGGGGAATACAATGAGCAGTTCTTC. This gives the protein CASSRDRGEYNEQFF.

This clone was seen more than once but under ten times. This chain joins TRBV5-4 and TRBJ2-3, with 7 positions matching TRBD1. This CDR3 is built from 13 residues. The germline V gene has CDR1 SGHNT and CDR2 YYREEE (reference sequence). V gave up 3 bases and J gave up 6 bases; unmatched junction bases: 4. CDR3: CASSSDRRDTQYF. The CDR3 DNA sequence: TGTGCCAGCAGCTCGGACAGGAGGGATACGCAGTATTTT.

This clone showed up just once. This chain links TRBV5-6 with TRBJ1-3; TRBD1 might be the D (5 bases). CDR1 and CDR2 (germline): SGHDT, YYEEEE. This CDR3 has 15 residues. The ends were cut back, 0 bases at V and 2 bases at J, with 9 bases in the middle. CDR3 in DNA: TGTGCCAGCAGCTTGGAACAGGCTCCTGGAAACACCATATATTTT. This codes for CASSLEQAPGNTIYF.

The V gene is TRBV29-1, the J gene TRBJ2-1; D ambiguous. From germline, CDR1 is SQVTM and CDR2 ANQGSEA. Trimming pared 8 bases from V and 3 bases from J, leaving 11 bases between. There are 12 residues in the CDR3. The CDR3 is CSPRTIYNEQFF. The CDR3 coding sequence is TGCAGCCCGAGGACCATCTACAATGAGCAGTTCTTC.

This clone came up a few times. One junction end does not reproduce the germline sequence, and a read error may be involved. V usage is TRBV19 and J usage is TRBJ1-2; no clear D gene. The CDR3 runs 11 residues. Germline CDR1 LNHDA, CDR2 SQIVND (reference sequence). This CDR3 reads CASSIAGGYTF. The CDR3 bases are TGTGCCAGTAGCATAGCGGGCGGCTACACCTTC.

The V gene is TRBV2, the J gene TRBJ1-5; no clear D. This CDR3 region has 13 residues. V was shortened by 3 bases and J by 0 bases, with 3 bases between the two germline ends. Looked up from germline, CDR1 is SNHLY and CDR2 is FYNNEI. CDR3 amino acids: CASSEGSNQPQHF. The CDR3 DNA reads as TGTGCCAGCAGTGAGGGTAGCAATCAGCCCCAGCATTTT.

In nucleotides, the CDR3 is TGTGCCAGCAGGTCTGGACTAGCGGGAGGTGGGGAGCAGTTCTTC. It codes for CASRSGLAGGGEQFF. The chain couples TRBV11-2 to TRBJ2-1, with 14 bases fitting TRBD2. After removal of 6 bases from V and 10 bases from J, the junction contained 8 bases not matched to a gene. This CDR3 region has 15 residues. The V gene's germline CDR1 is SGHAT and CDR2 FQNNGV.

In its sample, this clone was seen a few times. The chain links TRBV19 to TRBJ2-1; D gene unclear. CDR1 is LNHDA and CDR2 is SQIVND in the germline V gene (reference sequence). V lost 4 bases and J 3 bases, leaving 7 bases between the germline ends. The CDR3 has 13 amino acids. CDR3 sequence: CASSTSHYNEQFF. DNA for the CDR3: TGTGCCAGTAGTACCTCCCACTACAATGAGCAGTTCTTC.

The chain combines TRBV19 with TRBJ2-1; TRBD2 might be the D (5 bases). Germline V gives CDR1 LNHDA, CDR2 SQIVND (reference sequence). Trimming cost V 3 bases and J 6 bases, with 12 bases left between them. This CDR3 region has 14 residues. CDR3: CASSISETSNEQFF. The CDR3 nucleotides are TGTGCCAGTAGTATTAGCGAAACCTCCAATGAGCAGTTCTTC. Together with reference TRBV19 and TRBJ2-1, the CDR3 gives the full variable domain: DGGITQSPKYLFRKEGQNVTLSCEQNLNHDAMYWYRQDPGQGLRLIYYSQIVNDFQKGDIAEGYSVSREKKESFPLTVTSAQKNPTAFYLCASSISETSNEQFFGPGTRLTVL.

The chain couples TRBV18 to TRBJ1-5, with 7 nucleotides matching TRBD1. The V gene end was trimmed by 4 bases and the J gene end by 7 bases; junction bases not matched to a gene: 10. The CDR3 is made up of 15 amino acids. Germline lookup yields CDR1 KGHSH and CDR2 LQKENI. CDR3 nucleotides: TGTGCCAGCTCACTGGGTGGCAGGGGACAGCAGCCCCAGCATTTT. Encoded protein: CASSLGGRGQQPQHF. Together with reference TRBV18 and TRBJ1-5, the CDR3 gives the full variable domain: NAGVMQNPRHLVRRRGQEARLRCSPMKGHSHVYWYRQLPEEGLKFMVYLQKENIIDESGMPKERFSAEFPKEGPSILRIQQVVRGDSAAYFCASSLGGRGQQPQHFGDGTRLSIL.

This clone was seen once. The CDR3 nucleotides read TGTGCCAGCAGTTTATTATCGTGGCGGGGTAACCAAAACTATGGCTACACCTTC. Translation: CASSLLSWRGNQNYGYTF. The chain recombines TRBV28 with TRBJ1-2; no clear D gene. Trimming pared 1 base from V and 2 bases from J, leaving 20 bases between. Germline V CDR1 and CDR2: MDHEN, SYDVKM. The CDR3 extends over 18 amino acids.

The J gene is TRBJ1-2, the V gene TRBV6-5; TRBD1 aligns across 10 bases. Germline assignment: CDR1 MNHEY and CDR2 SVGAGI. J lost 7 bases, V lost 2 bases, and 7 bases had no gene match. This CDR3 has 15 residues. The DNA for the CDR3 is TGTGCCAGCAGTTACGAGACAGGGGGCGCGTCTGGCTACACCTTC. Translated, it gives CASSYETGGASGYTF.

The CDR3 sequence is CASSPPKVDTEAFF. CDR3 nucleotides: TGTGCCAGCAGTCCACCGAAGGTAGACACTGAAGCTTTCTTT. J is TRBJ1-1 and V is TRBV6-5; D gene uncertain. Germline V gene sequence: CDR1 MNHEY, CDR2 SVGAGI. This CDR3 has 14 amino acids. Trimming stripped 5 bases from V and 3 bases from J, with 13 bases between.

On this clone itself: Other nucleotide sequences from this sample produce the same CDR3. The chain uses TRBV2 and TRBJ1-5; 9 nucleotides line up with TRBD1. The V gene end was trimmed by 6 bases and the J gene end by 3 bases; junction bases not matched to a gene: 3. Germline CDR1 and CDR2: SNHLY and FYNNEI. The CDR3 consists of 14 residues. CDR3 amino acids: CASSRDRDNQPQHF. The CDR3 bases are TGTGCCAGCAGCCGGGACAGGGACAATCAGCCCCAGCATTTT.

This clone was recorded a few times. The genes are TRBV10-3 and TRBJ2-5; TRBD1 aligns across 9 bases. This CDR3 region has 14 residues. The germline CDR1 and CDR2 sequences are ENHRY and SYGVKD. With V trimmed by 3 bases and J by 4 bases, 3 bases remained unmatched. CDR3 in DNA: TGTGCCATCAGTGATGGACAGGGGCTAGAGACCCAGTACTTC. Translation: CAISDGQGLETQYF.